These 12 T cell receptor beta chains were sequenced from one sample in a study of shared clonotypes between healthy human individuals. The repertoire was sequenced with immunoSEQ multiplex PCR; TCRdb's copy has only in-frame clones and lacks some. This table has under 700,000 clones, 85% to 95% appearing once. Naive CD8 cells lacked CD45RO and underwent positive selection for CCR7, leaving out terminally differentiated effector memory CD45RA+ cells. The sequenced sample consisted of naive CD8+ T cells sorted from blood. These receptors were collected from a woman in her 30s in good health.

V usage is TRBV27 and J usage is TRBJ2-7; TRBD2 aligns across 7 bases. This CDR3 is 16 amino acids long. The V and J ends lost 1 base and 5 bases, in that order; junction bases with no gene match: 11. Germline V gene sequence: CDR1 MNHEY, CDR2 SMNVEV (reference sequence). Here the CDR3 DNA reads TGTGCCAGCAGTTTATTGTGGCGGGAGCCCGTCCACGAGCAGTACTTC. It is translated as CASSLLWREPVHEQYF.

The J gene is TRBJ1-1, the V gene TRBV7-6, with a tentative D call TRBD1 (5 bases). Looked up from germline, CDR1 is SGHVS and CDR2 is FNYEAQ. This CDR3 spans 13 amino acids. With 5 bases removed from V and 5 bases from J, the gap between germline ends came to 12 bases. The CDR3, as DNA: TGTGCCAGCAGCCTAGGGGTAGGGACTGAAGCTTTCTTT. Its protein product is CASSLGVGTEAFF.

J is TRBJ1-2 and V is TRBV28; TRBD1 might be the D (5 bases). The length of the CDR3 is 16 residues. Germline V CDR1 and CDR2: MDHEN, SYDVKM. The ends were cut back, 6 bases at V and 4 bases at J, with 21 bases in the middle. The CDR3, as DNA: TGTGCCAGCAGCTCAGCACAGGCGCCGCTAGGCTATGGCTACACCTTC. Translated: CASSSAQAPLGYGYTF.

The DNA for the CDR3 is TGTGCCAGCAGCTCGAGTGGGGCGGAACCTATGCAGTTCTTC. Its translation is CASSSSGAEPMQFF. The V and J genes are TRBV7-9 and TRBJ2-1, with a tentative D call TRBD1 (5 bases). V was trimmed by 4 bases and J by 12 bases, leaving 19 bases between them. The germline V gene encodes CDR1 SEHNR and CDR2 FQNEAQ (reference sequence). The CDR3 sequence is 14 residues long.

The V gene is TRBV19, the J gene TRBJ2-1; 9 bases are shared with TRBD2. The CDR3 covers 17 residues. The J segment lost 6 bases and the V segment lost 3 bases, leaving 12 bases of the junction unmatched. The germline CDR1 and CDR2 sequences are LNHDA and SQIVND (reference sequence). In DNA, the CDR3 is TGTGCCAGTAGTATCTGGTCGGCGGGAGGGCCGGGCAATGAGCAGTTCTTC. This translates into CASSIWSAGGPGNEQFF.

Here the CDR3 reads CASRDRAGDTIYF. The CDR3 nucleotides read TGTGCCAGCAGGGACAGGGCCGGCGACACCATATATTTT. The chain employs TRBV27 and TRBJ1-3; 8 bases agree with TRBD1. Trimming removed 6 bases from V and 8 bases from J; junction bases left unmatched: 6. Germline CDR1 and CDR2: MNHEY and SMNVEV (reference sequence). The CDR3 is made up of 13 amino acids.

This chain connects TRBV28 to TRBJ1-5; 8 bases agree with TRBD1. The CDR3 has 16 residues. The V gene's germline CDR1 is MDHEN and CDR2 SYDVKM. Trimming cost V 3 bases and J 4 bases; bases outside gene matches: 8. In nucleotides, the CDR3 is TGTGCCAGCAGTTTCTTCCGGACAGGGTGGAATCAGCCCCAGCATTTT. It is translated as CASSFFRTGWNQPQHF.

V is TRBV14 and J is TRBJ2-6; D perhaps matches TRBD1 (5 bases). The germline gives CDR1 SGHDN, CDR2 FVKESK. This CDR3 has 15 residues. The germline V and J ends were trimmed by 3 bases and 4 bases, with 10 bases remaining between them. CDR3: CASSQLQGGANVLTF. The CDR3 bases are TGTGCCAGCAGCCAGCTGCAGGGAGGGGCCAACGTCCTGACTTTC.

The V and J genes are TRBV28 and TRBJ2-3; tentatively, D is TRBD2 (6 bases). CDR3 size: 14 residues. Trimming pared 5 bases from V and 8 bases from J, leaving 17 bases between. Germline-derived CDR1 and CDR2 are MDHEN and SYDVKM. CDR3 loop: CASSPPEGFLTQYF. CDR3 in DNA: TGTGCCAGCAGTCCGCCGGAGGGGTTTCTTACGCAGTATTTT.

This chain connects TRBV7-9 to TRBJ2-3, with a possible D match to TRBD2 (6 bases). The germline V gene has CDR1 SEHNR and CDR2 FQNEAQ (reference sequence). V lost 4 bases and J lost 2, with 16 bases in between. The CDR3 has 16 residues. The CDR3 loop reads CASSSQSGLDTDTQYF. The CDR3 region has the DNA TGTGCCAGCAGCTCTCAATCGGGACTCGACACAGATACGCAGTATTTT.

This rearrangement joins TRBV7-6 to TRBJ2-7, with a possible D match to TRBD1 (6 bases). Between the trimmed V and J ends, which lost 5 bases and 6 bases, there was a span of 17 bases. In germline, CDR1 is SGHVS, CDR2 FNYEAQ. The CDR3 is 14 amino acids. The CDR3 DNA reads TGTGCCAGCAGCAAAACAGGGATGCACAGCGAGCAGTACTTC. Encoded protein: CASSKTGMHSEQYF.

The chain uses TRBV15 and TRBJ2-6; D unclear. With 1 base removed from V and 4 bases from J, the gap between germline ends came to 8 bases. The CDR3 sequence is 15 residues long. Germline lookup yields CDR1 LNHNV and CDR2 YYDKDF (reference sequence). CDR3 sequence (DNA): TGTGCCACCAGCAGAGCTTATGAGGGGGCCAACGTCCTGACTTTC. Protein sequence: CATSRAYEGANVLTF. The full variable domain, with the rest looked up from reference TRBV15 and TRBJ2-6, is DAMVIQNPRYQVTQFGKPVTLSCSQTLNHNVMYWYQQKSSQAPKLLFHYYDKDFNNEADTPDNFQSRRPNTSFCFLDIRSPGLGDTAMYLCATSRAYEGANVLTFGAGSRLTVL.